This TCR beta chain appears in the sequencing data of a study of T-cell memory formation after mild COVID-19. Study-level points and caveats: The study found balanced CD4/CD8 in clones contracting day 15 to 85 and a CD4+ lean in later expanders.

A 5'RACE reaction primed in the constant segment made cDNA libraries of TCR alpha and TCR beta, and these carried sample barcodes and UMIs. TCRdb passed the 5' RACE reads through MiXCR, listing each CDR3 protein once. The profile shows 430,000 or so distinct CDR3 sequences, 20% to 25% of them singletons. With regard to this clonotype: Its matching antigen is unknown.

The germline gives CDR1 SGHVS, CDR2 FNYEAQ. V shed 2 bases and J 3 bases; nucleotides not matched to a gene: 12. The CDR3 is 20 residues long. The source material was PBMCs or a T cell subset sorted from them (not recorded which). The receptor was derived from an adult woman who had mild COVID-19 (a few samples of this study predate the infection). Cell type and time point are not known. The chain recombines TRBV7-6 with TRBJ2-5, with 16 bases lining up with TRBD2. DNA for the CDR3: TGTGCCAGCAGCTTATGGCCCTCCGGGACTAGCGGGAGGGTGGAAGAGACCCAGTACTTC. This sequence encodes CASSLWPSGTSGRVEETQYF.